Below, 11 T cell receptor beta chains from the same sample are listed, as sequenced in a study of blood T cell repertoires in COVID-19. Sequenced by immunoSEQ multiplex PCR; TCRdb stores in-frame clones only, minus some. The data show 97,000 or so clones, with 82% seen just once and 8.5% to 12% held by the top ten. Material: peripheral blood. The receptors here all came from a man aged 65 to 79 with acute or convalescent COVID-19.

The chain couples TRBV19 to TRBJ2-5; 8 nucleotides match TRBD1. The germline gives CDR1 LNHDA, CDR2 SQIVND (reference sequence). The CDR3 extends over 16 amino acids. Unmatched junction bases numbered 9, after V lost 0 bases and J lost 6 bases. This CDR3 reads CASSIDLQGVRKTQYF. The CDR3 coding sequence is TGTGCCAGTAGTATAGACTTACAGGGGGTGAGGAAGACCCAGTACTTC.

DNA for the CDR3: TGTGCCAGCAGCCTACTACGGGGGGCGCAAAATTCACCCCTCCACTTT. Its protein product is CASSLLRGAQNSPLHF. The chain is built from TRBV3-1 (or the pseudogene TRBV3-2) and TRBJ1-6; D possibly corresponds to TRBD1 (6 bases). The germline gives CDR1 LGHDT, CDR2 YNNKEL (reference sequence). Trimming pared 4 bases from V and 7 bases from J, leaving 17 bases between. This CDR3 is 16 amino acids long.

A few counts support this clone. CDR3 sequence (DNA): TGTGCCACCAGCTCACCGGGACTCTACTACGAGCAGTACTTC. The encoded protein is CATSSPGLYYEQYF. This chain uses TRBV15 with TRBJ2-7; D possibly corresponds to TRBD2 (6 bases). This CDR3 is 14 amino acids long. V was trimmed by 5 bases and J by 3 bases, leaving 14 bases between them. Germline CDR1 and CDR2: LNHNV and YYDKDF (reference sequence).

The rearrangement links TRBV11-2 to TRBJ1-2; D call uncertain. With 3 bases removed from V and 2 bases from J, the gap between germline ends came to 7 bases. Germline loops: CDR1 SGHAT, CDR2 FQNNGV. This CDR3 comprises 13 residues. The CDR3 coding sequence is TGTGCCAGCAGCTTTCAGGAAAACTATGGCTACACCTTC. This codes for CASSFQENYGYTF.

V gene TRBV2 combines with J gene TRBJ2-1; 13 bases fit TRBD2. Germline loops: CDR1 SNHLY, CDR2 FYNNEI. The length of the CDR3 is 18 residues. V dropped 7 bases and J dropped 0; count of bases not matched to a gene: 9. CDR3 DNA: TGTGCCAGCACCTGGACTAGCGGGGGTCCAAGCTCCTACAATGAGCAGTTCTTC. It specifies CASTWTSGGPSSYNEQFF.

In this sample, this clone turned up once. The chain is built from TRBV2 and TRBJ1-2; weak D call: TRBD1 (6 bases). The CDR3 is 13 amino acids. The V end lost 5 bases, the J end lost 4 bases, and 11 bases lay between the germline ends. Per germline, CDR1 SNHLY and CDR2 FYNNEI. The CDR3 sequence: CASSFGQLYGYTF. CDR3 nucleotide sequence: TGTGCCAGCAGTTTTGGACAGCTCTATGGCTACACCTTC.

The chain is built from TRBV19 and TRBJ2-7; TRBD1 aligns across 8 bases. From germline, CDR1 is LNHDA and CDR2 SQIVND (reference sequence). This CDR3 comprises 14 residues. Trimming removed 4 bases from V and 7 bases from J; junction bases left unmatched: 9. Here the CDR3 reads CASSNGQGLGEQYF. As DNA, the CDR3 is TGTGCCAGTAGTAACGGACAGGGTCTAGGGGAGCAGTACTTC. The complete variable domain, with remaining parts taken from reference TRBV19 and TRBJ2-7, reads DGGITQSPKYLFRKEGQNVTLSCEQNLNHDAMYWYRQDPGQGLRLIYYSQIVNDFQKGDIAEGYSVSREKKESFPLTVTSAQKNPTAFYLCASSNGQGLGEQYFGPGTRLTVT.

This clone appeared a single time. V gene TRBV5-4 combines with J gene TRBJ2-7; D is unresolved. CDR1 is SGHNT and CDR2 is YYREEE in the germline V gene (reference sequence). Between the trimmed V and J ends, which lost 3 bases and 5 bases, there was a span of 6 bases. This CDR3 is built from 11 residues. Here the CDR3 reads CASSSENEQYF. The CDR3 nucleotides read TGTGCCAGCAGCTCAGAAAACGAGCAGTACTTC.

Here the CDR3 reads CASTSGWARQETQYF. The CDR3 nucleotides are TGTGCCAGCACATCGGGGTGGGCTCGGCAAGAGACCCAGTACTTC. The genes are TRBV11-2 and TRBJ2-5, with D possibly being TRBD2 (5 bases). Germline values: CDR1 SGHAT, CDR2 FQNNGV. The CDR3 covers 15 residues. Trimming pared 7 bases from V and 2 bases from J, leaving 17 bases between.

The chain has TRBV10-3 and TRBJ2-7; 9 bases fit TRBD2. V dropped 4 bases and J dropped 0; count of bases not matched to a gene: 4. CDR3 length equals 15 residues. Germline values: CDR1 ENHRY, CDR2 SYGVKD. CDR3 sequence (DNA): TGTGCCATCAGTGCCCCTAGCGGGGTCTCCTACGAGCAGTACTTC. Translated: CAISAPSGVSYEQYF.

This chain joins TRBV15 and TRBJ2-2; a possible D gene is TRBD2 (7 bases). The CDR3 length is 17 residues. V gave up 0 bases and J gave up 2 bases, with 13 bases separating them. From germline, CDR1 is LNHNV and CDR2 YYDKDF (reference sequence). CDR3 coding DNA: TGTGCCACCAGCAGAGATCCGCGGGGGCGAAACACCGGGGAGCTGTTTTTT. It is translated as CATSRDPRGRNTGELFF.